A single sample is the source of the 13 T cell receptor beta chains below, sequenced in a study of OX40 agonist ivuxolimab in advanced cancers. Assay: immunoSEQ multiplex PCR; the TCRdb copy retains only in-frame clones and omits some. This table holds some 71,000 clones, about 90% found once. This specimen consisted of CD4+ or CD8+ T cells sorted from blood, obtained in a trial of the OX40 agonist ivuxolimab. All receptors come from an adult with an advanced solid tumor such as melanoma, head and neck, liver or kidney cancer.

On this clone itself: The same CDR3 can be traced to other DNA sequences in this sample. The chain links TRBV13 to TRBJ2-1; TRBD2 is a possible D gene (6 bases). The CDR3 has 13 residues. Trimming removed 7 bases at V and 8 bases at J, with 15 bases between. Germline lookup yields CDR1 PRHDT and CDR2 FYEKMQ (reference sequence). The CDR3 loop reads CASTNGLIDEQFF. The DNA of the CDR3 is TGTGCCAGCACCAACGGACTAATTGATGAGCAGTTCTTC.

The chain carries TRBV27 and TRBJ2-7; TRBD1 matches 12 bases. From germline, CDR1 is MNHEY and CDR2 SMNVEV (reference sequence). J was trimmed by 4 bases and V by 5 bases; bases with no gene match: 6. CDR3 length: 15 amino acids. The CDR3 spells CASSPGQGAGYEQYF. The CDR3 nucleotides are TGTGCCAGCAGTCCGGGACAGGGGGCCGGGTACGAGCAGTACTTC.

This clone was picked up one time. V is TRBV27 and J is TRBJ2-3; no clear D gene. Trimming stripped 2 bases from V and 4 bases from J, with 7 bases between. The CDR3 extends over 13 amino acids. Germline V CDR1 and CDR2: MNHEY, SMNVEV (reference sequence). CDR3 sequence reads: CASSLLRPDTQYF. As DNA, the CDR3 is TGTGCCAGCAGTTTACTTCGCCCAGATACGCAGTATTTT.

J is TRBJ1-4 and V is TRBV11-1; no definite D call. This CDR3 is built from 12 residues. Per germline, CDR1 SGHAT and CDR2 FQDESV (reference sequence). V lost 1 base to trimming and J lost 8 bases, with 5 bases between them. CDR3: CASSLDREKLFF. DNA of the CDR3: TGTGCCAGCAGCTTAGACCGGGAAAAACTGTTTTTT.

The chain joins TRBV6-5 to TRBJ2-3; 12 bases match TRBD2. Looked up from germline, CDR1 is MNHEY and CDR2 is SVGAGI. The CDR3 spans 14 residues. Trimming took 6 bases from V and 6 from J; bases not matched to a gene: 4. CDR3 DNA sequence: TGTGCCAGCAGACTAGCGGGAGGCGTCGATACGCAGTATTTT. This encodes CASRLAGGVDTQYF.

CDR3 protein: CAWSPTGMSSAFF. The CDR3 DNA sequence: TGTGCCTGGAGTCCGACAGGGATGAGTTCGGCTTTCTTT. The chain carries TRBV30 and TRBJ1-1, with 7 bases aligning to TRBD1. This CDR3 is built from 13 residues. Germline-derived CDR1 and CDR2 are GTSNPN and SVGIG (reference sequence). V lost 2 bases to trimming and J lost 11 bases; unmatched junction nucleotides: 11.

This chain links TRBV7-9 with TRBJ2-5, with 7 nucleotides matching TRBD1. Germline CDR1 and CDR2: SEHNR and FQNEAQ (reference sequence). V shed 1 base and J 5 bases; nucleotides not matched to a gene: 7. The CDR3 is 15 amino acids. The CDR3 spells CASSLVQTGWETQYF. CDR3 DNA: TGTGCCAGCAGCTTAGTTCAGACAGGGTGGGAGACCCAGTACTTC.

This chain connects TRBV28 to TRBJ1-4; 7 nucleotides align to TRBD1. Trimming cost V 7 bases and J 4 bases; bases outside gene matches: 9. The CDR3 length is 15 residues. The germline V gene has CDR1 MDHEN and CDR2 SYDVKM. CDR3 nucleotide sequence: TGTGCCAGCAAGAGAGAGGACAGGCATAATGAAAAACTGTTTTTT. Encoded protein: CASKREDRHNEKLFF.

The CDR3 protein is CASSPGGAESEAFF. CDR3 bases: TGTGCCAGCAGCCCAGGGGGGGCGGAATCTGAAGCTTTCTTT. The rearrangement uses TRBV5-6 and TRBJ1-1; TRBD1 aligns across 7 bases. J was trimmed by 6 bases and V by 4 bases; bases with no gene match: 9. This CDR3 is built from 14 residues. Germline loops: CDR1 SGHDT, CDR2 YYEEEE.

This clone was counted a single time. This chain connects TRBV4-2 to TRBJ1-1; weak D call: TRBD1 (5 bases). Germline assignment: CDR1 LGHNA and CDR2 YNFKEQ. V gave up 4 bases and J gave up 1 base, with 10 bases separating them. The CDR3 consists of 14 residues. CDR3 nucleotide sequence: TGTGCCAGCAGCCGTTCGGGGGAGAACACTGAAGCTTTCTTT. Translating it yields CASSRSGENTEAFF.

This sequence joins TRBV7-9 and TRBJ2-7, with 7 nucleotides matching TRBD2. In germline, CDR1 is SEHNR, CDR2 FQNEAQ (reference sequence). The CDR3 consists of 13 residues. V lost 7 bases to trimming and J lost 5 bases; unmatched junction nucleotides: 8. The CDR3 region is CASTKPAGDEQYF. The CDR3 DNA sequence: TGTGCCAGCACCAAACCGGCGGGGGACGAGCAGTACTTC.

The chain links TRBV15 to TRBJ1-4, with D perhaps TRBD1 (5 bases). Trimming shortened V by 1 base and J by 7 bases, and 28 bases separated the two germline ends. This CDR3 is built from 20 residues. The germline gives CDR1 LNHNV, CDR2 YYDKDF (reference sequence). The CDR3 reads CATSRGGSTPRGRGAEKLFF. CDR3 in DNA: TGTGCCACCAGCAGAGGTGGGTCCACCCCGCGAGGGAGGGGTGCTGAAAAACTGTTTTTT.

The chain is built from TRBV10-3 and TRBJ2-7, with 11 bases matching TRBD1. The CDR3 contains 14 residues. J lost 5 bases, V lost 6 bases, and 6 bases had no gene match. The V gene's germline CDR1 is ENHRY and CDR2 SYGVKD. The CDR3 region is CAIRGTGGIHEQYF. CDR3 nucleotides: TGTGCCATCAGGGGGACAGGGGGAATCCACGAGCAGTACTTC.